This is a list of T cell receptor beta chains from one sample in a study of cytomegalovirus exposure and HLA in healthy donors. This table comes from immunoSEQ multiplex PCR, and its TCRdb copy is limited to in-frame clones, with some not included. The table shows 150,000 to 200,000 clones, with about three quarters occurring only once. Sample: PBMCs. The origin of the receptors is a man aged 18 to 35 in good health and CMV-seropositive. The CDR3 runs from the conserved cysteine through the conserved F or W. A D gene is named only where the DNA matches it firmly. The size field is filled for only some rows; it gives once, few, many or a size class.

j_call clone_size d_call v_call cdr3_nt cdr3_aa
TRBJ1-1 NA NA TRBV14 TGTGCCAGCAGCTTAGAGAGAAACACTGAAGCTTTCTTT CASSLERNTEAFF
TRBJ1-1 NA NA TRBV27 TGTGCCAGCAAAAGTTTATTCGACATCGAAAACACTGAAGCTTTCTTT CASKSLFDIENTEAFF
TRBJ1-3 few TRBD1 TRBV7-8 TGTGCCAGCAGCTTAGTATCGGTCAGGGGGCCTGGAAACACCATATATTTT CASSLVSVRGPGNTIYF
TRBJ2-1 NA NA TRBV7-9 TGTGCCAGCAGCCCGAGGGACTCCGGGTCCTACAATGAGCAGTTCTTC CASSPRDSGSYNEQFF
TRBJ1-2 NA TRBD1 TRBV27 TGTGCCAGCAGTGGCTGGGGACAGGGGGCTCACTATGGCTACACCTTC CASSGWGQGAHYGYTF
TRBJ1-4 NA NA TRBV10-3 TGTGCCATCGCTGAGGGGGGGGCGCTTAATGAAAAACTGTTTTTT CAIAEGGALNEKLFF
TRBJ2-1 NA NA TRBV7-8 TGTGCCAGCAGCTCTGACAGTCTCTCCTACAATGAGCAGTTCTTC CASSSDSLSYNEQFF
TRBJ1-1 few NA TRBV7-9 TGTGCCAGCAGCTTAGCGCCGGGGAATATTAACACTGAAGCTTTCTTT CASSLAPGNINTEAFF
TRBJ2-1 NA TRBD2 TRBV11-2 TGTGCCAGCAGCCCCCCCATAGGACTAGCGGGGTACAATGAGCAGTTCTTC CASSPPIGLAGYNEQFF
TRBJ2-2 NA TRBD1 TRBV9 TGTGCCAGCAGCGTAGGACAGGGCACCGGGGAGCTGTTTTTT CASSVGQGTGELFF
TRBJ2-5 NA TRBD2 TRBV11-1 TGTGCCAGCAGCTTACTGACTAGCGGGGGGGCGGAGACCCAGTACTTC CASSLLTSGGAETQYF
TRBJ2-1 NA TRBD2 TRBV4-1 TGCGCCAGCCGCATGGGACTAGCGGGAGTCCTTCCCGGCGATGAGCAGTTCTTC CASRMGLAGVLPGDEQFF
TRBJ1-1 NA NA TRBV7-3 TGTGCCAGCAGCTTCCCCCCGGCGGTCACTGAAGCTTTCTTT CASSFPPAVTEAFF